A selection of T cell receptor beta chains follows, all from one sample in a study of blood T cells in healthy people across ages. TCRdb re-derived calls from the 5' RACE reads in MiXCR, one entry per CDR3 protein. The data hold 650,000 to 1,000,000 distinct CDR3 sequences, with less than 60% observed a single time. Source material: blood. These receptors all stem from an elderly man in good health. CDR3s include the opening cysteine and the closing phenylalanine or tryptophan. D genes are given only for firm matches. Expanded clones are given a class, and other clones once, few, many or no size at all.

>NA|NA|TRBV12-3/TRBV12-4|TRBJ2-1
TGTGCCAGCAGTTTGGACGGGGTATACAACAATGAGCAGTTCTTC
CASSLDGVYNNEQFF
>NA|NA|TRBV5-1|TRBJ2-2
TGCGCCAGCAGCTTGGAAGGGCATGGCGGGGAGCTGTTTTTT
CASSLEGHGGELFF
>NA|NA|TRBV9|TRBJ2-3
TGTGCCAGCAGCGTACAGTGGGGTGGGGATACGCAGTATTTT
CASSVQWGGDTQYF
>TRBD1|NA|TRBV4-2|TRBJ1-1
TGTGCCAGCAGCGTGGGCGGACAGGGGGCATGGGCTTTCTTT
CASSVGGQGAWAFF
>TRBD1|NA|TRBV5-1|TRBJ2-1
TGCGCCAGCAGCCCCACAGGGGGTGAGTCCTACAATGAGCAGTTCTTC
CASSPTGGESYNEQFF
>NA|few|TRBV29-1|TRBJ1-4
TGCAGCGCCCGAGCCGGGCCTAATGAAAAACTGTTTTTT
CSARAGPNEKLFF
>NA|NA|TRBV5-1|TRBJ2-7
TGCGCCAGCAGCTTGGGGGAGCGCTACGAGCAGTACTTC
CASSLGERYEQYF
>TRBD2|NA|TRBV20-1|TRBJ2-5
TGCAGTGCAAACCCAGCTAGCGGGATGAGGGATGAGCAGTACTTC
CSANPASGMRDEQYF
>TRBD1|few|TRBV5-6|TRBJ2-1
TGTGCCAGCAGCTTGGGGGACAGGGGGTCCTACAATGAGCAGTTCTTC
CASSLGDRGSYNEQFF
>NA|NA|TRBV10-3|TRBJ2-7
TGTGCCATCGGCGCGGGAACAGGGAAGTACGAGCAGTACTTC
CAIGAGTGKYEQYF
>NA|NA|TRBV3-1|TRBJ2-1
TGTGCCAGCAGCCTGCCGGGGGATAGGCTTGAGCAGTTCTTC
CASSLPGDRLEQFF
>NA|NA|TRBV7-9|TRBJ2-5
TGTGCCAGCAGCTTTCACACATACCCAGAGACCCAGTACTTC
CASSFHTYPETQYF
>NA|few|TRBV10-3|TRBJ2-2
TGTGCCATCAACCCCAGACTCACCGGGGAGCTGTTTTTT
CAINPRLTGELFF
>NA|NA|TRBV5-1|TRBJ2-2
TGCGCCAGCTCCAAGGACTCCCACACCGGGGAGCTATTTTTT
CASSKDSHTGELFF
>NA|few|TRBV7-2|TRBJ2-7
TGTGCCAGCAGCTTAGAACCCTACGAGCAGTACTTC
CASSLEPYEQYF
>NA|few|TRBV5-1|TRBJ2-7
TGTGCCAGCAGCTCCGGGACGGGGATCTACGAGCAGTACTTC
CASSSGTGIYEQYF
>NA|few|TRBV7-3|TRBJ1-6
TGTGCCAGCAGCTTCGGGACAAATAATTCACCCCTCCACTTT
CASSFGTNNSPLHF
>TRBD2|NA|TRBV5-1|TRBJ2-1
TGCGCCAGCAGCACATATAGCGGGGGTAGTGAAGAGCAGTTCTTC
CASSTYSGGSEEQFF
>TRBD1|few|TRBV7-9|TRBJ2-7
TGTGCCAGCAGCTTCCTACAGGGGTCCGAGCAGTACTTC
CASSFLQGSEQYF
>NA|NA|TRBV6-5|TRBJ2-5
TGTGCCAGCAGTTACGGGGGGGACAGCATCCAAGAGACCCAGTACTTC
CASSYGGDSIQETQYF
>TRBD1|NA|TRBV7-9|TRBJ1-4
TGTGCCAGCAGCCCCCAAGGAGGGACAGGGAAGGAAAAACTGTTTTTT
CASSPQGGTGKEKLFF
>NA|NA|TRBV27|TRBJ2-7
TGTGCCAGCGGTTTAGGGCCCTACGAGCAGTACTTC
CASGLGPYEQYF
>NA|NA|TRBV11-1|TRBJ1-6
TGTGCCAGCAGCCTCGACCTAGTGGGGGATTCACCCCTCCACTTT
CASSLDLVGDSPLHF
>TRBD1|NA|TRBV12-3/TRBV12-4|TRBJ1-4
TGTGCCAGCGGGACAGGCACAACTAATGAAAAACTGTTTTTT
CASGTGTTNEKLFF
>NA|NA|TRBV12-3/TRBV12-4|TRBJ1-5
TGTGCCAGCCGCGACGGAAATCAGCCCCAGCATTTT
CASRDGNQPQHF
>TRBD2|few|TRBV7-2|TRBJ2-1
TGTGCCAGCAGCTCTAGACTAGCGTACAATGAGCAGTTCTTC
CASSSRLAYNEQFF
>NA|many|TRBV7-2|TRBJ2-1
TGTGCCAGCAGCTTACGGCAGGGTCAGGGGGAGCAGTTCTTC
CASSLRQGQGEQFF
>TRBD1|many|TRBV12-3/TRBV12-4|TRBJ2-5
TGTGCCAGCAGCCCGGACAGGGGAGAGACCCAGTACTTC
CASSPDRGETQYF
>NA|few|TRBV20-1|TRBJ1-4
TGCAGTGCTAGGGGCAGGCCTAATGAAAAACTGTTTTTT
CSARGRPNEKLFF
>TRBD2|NA|TRBV20-1|TRBJ2-7
TGCAGTGCTGGAGATGATCGAGCGGGAGGGTACGAGCAGTACTTC
CSAGDDRAGGYEQYF
>TRBD2|few|TRBV12-3/TRBV12-4|TRBJ2-4
TGTGCCAGCAGTTTCAGGCCTAGCGGGTCCTGGGAGCAGTACTTC
CASSFRPSGSWEQYF
>TRBD2|few|TRBV12-3/TRBV12-4|TRBJ2-7
TGTGCCAGCAGTTCAACCCGGACTCGGGAGGTTTTCAACGAGCAGTACTTC
CASSSTRTREVFNEQYF